What follows are 5 T cell receptor beta chains derived from one specimen sequenced in a study of human T cells and chemical hapten exposure. Time point: pre-sensitization, week 0. Treatment specified: therapeutic diphenylcyclopropenone sensitization with weekly scalp DPC. TCRdb passed the RACE reads through MiXCR, listing each CDR3 protein once. Seen here are around 200,000 distinct CDR3 sequences, around 30% observed once, and the top ten hold just under 3%. The sample in question was whole blood, obtained in connection with sensitization to the hapten diphenylcyclopropenone (DPC). The receptors come from a woman between 25 and 40 years old with alopecia areata. Some clones in this sample may be carry-over from other donors' samples.

The sample holds a few counts of this clonotype. The V gene is TRBV11-1, the J gene TRBJ2-2; 7 bases are a match to TRBD1. Trimming cost V 2 bases and J 5 bases; bases outside gene matches: 5. Germline CDR1 is SGHAT and CDR2 is FQDESV (reference sequence). The CDR3 covers 15 residues. CDR3 region: CASSLQQGKTGELFF. In DNA form, the CDR3 reads TGTGCCAGCAGCTTACAACAGGGGAAGACCGGGGAGCTGTTTTTT.

The chain recombines TRBV10-3 with TRBJ1-2; 7 bases match TRBD1. CDR3 length: 14 residues. J lost 7 bases, V lost 2 bases, and 7 bases had no gene match. Germline V gene lookup returns CDR1 ENHRY and CDR2 SYGVKD. The CDR3: CAISEDRVGSGYTF. As DNA, the CDR3 is TGTGCCATCAGTGAGGACAGGGTGGGATCTGGCTACACCTTC.

The rearrangement joins TRBV29-1 to TRBJ2-7, with D unclear. The germline V and J ends were trimmed by 6 bases and 5 bases, with 11 bases remaining between them. Germline V CDR1 and CDR2: SQVTM, ANQGSEA. The CDR3 totals 11 residues. This CDR3 is CSVLDEDEQYF. Written as DNA, the CDR3 is TGCAGCGTACTTGACGAAGACGAGCAGTACTTC.

The CDR3 bases are TGTGCCAGCAGTTCCAGTACAGAGACCCAGTACTTC. Amino acid sequence: CASSSSTETQYF. The chain recombines TRBV27 with TRBJ2-5; no definite D call. The V and J ends lost 4 bases and 4 bases respectively, with 7 bases between them. Germline V lookup: CDR1 MNHEY, CDR2 SMNVEV (reference sequence). The CDR3 loop spans 12 amino acids.

This clonotype has only a few counts. The V gene is TRBV20-1, the J gene TRBJ2-7; TRBD2 matches 9 bases. Germline V gives CDR1 DFQATT, CDR2 SNEGSKA (reference sequence). Trimming took 2 bases from V and 3 from J; bases not matched to a gene: 2. The CDR3 runs to 13 residues. CDR3 bases: TGCAGTGCTAGAAGACTAGCGGACTACGAGCAGTACTTC. Translating it yields CSARRLADYEQYF.